Below, 12 T cell receptor beta chains from the same sample are listed, as sequenced in a study of tumor and adjacent non-tumor tissue in lung cancer. Three rounds of nested PCR, following a modified ARM-PCR protocol, produced the TCRbeta library. TCRdb re-derived calls from the multiplex PCR reads in MiXCR, one entry per CDR3 protein. In the table there are some 80,000 distinct CDR3 sequences, 76% of which are singletons. The template was RNA from unsorted bulk tissue. More than 3 cm separated this lung sample from the edge of the tumor. The sample consisted of distant non-tumor lung tissue. All receptors derive from a man between 65 and 85 years old with non-small cell lung cancer.

Details on this clonotype: Given a much more abundant clone one base away, this may be a read error. The gene calls are TRBV28 and TRBJ1-1; 9 bases map to TRBD1. Trimming took 5 bases from V and 9 from J; bases not matched to a gene: 10. Germline assignment: CDR1 MDHEN and CDR2 SYDVKM. The CDR3 length is 14 residues. CDR3 nucleotides: TGTGCCAGCAGTCCCCACAGGGGGCCGACTAAAGCTTTCTTT. This gives the protein CASSPHRGPTKAFF.

This clonotype has only a few counts. A much larger clone lies a single base off, so this may be a read error. The gene calls are TRBV4-2 and TRBJ2-1, with 8 bases fitting TRBD2. The CDR3 totals 13 residues. CDR1 is LGHNA and CDR2 is YNFKEQ in the germline V gene. DNA for the CDR3: TGTACCAGCAGCCGTGGACTAGCCGATGAGCAGTTCTTC. Encoded protein: CTSSRGLADEQFF.

Turning to this clonotype: At one end the junction does not follow the germline gene, possibly because of a read error. V and J are TRBV12-3 or TRBV12-4 and TRBJ2-5; D is unresolved. This CDR3 comprises 14 residues. The CDR3 DNA follows: TGTGCCAGAAGTCTACCGGGCCCTCGAGAGACACAGTACTTC. Encoded protein: CARSLPGPRETQYF.

A remark on this clonotype: This is likely a read error, given that the CDR3 carries no conserved phenylalanine or tryptophan at its end. The chain couples TRBV11-2 to TRBJ2-7; a possible D gene is TRBD1 (5 bases). The V and J ends lost 5 bases and 7 bases respectively, with 12 bases between them. This CDR3 is 12 amino acids long. CDR1 is SGHAT and CDR2 is FQNNGV in the germline V gene. CDR3 DNA: TGTGCCAGCAGCCCGAGTAGGACAGAGCAGTACTTA. As protein: CASSPSRTEQYL.

V usage is TRBV6-6 and J usage is TRBJ1-1; D uncertain. Germline V gives CDR1 MNHNY, CDR2 SVGAGI (reference sequence). V was trimmed by 9 bases and J by 7 bases, leaving 15 bases between them. The CDR3 contains 12 residues. The CDR3 bases are TGTGCCAGTAGACTCCCTGACAATGAAGCTTTCTTT. The encoded protein is CASRLPDNEAFF.

To note about this clonotype: The junction and the germline gene differ at one end; a read error may be behind it. The V and J genes are TRBV5-1 and TRBJ1-1, with D perhaps TRBD1 (6 bases). CDR1 and CDR2 from the germline V gene are SGHRS and YFSETQ. The CDR3 is 14 residues long. The CDR3 reads CASNLQGVYTEAFF. The CDR3 DNA is TGCGCGAGCAACTTACAGGGTGTGTACACTGAAGCTTTCTTT. The variable domain in full, completed from reference TRBV5-1 and TRBJ1-1, reads KAGVTQTPRYLIKTRGQQVTLSCSPISGHRSVSWYQQTPGQGLQFLFEYFSETQRNKGNFPGRFSGRQFSNSRSEMNVSTLELGDSALYLCASNLQGVYTEAFFGQGTRLTVV.

In its sample, this clonotype was seen once. One base away lies a much larger clone, so this may be a sequencing read error. This sequence joins TRBV4-1 and TRBJ2-7, with 11 bases lining up with TRBD2. The germline gives CDR1 MGHRA, CDR2 YSYEKL. This CDR3 spans 15 amino acids. The CDR3 sequence is CTSRTLAGEGDEQYF. The CDR3 nucleotides read TGCACCAGCCGGACACTAGCGGGAGAGGGGGACGAGCAGTACTTC.

This clonotype showed up just once. The chain is built from TRBV28 and TRBJ1-4; D might be TRBD1 (5 bases). Germline V gene sequence: CDR1 MDHEN, CDR2 SYDVKM. The ends were cut back, 3 bases at V and 7 bases at J, with 9 bases in the middle. The CDR3 spans 13 residues. CDR3 region: CASSFGGGEKLFF. CDR3 sequence (DNA): TGTGCCAGCAGTTTCGGGGGGGGTGAAAAACTGTTTTTT.

The V call is TRBV29-1, the J call TRBJ2-7, with 7 bases lining up with TRBD1. The V segment lost 0 bases and the J segment 8 bases; nucleotides outside the gene matches: 10. The germline CDR1 and CDR2 sequences are SQVTM and ANQGSEA. CDR3 length: 14 residues. The CDR3 nucleotides are TGCAGCGTTGAAGATTGGCTGATAGGGGGCAAGCAGTACTTC. Translated: CSVEDWLIGGKQYF.

Worth noting for this clonotype: The junction and the germline gene differ at one end; a read error may be behind it. This rearrangement joins TRBV12-5 to TRBJ2-1; a possible D gene is TRBD1 (6 bases). This CDR3 contains 18 residues. The germline V gene encodes CDR1 LGHNT and CDR2 FRNRAP. The DNA of the CDR3 is TGTGCTAGTAGTTTGGTACCTAGCAGGGGAATCTCCTACAATGAGCAGTTCTTC. This codes for CASSLVPSRGISYNEQFF.

Note on this clonotype: The junction does not match germline at one end; this may be a read error. J is TRBJ2-2 and V is TRBV6-1, with D possibly being TRBD2 (5 bases). Per the germline V gene, CDR1 is MNHNS and CDR2 is SASEGT. The CDR3 is 16 residues long. Here the CDR3 reads CASSEALYDNTGELFF. The CDR3 DNA reads as TGTGCCAGCAGTGAAGCACTTTATGATAACACCGGGGAGCTGTTTTTC.

As for this clonotype: The junction differs from germline at one of its ends, possibly a read error. The chain uses TRBV20-1 and TRBJ2-2, with a weak D call TRBD2 (5 bases). The CDR3 contains 13 residues. Looked up from germline, CDR1 is DFQATT and CDR2 is SNEGSKA (reference sequence). CDR3 loop: CNVSWEPTGELFF. In DNA form, the CDR3 reads TGCAATGTTTCGTGGGAGCCTACCGGCGAGCTGTTTTTT.